The 8 T cell receptor beta chains presented below share a single source sample, sequenced in a study of blood T cells in healthy people across ages. A second PCR, run for about 7 to 11 cycles, used a sample-barcoded 5' primer plus a J-beta primer mix. MiXCR, run by TCRdb on the 5' RACE reads, gives a single entry per CDR3 protein. The sample gives about 800,000 distinct CDR3 sequences, 25% of which show up once; under 4.5% is in the top ten. This sample was also put to use in a study of T cells of mothers and their children.

Input material: blood. The receptors come from a boy between 10 and 17 years old in good health.

This CDR3 reads CSAREQGRAKNIQYF. Here the CDR3 DNA reads TGCAGTGCTAGAGAACAGGGGAGAGCCAAAAACATTCAGTACTTC. J is TRBJ2-4 and V is TRBV20-1, with TRBD1 identical over 7 bases. Per germline, CDR1 DFQATT and CDR2 SNEGSKA (reference sequence). The junction had 2 bases not matched to a gene; V was cut back by 0 bases and J by 0 bases. This CDR3 has 15 residues.

The rearrangement links TRBV7-2 to TRBJ1-1, with D unresolved. V lost 1 base and J 5 bases, leaving 11 bases between the germline ends. CDR3 length: 14 residues. Germline CDR1 is SGHTA and CDR2 is FQGNSA. Written as DNA, the CDR3 is TGTGCCAGCAGCTTAGAGCTGACGTTGACTGAAGCTTTCTTT. Translating it yields CASSLELTLTEAFF.

V is TRBV28 and J is TRBJ1-1, with a tentative D call TRBD1 (5 bases). The germline V and J ends were trimmed by 2 bases and 8 bases, with 12 bases remaining between them. Germline V lookup: CDR1 MDHEN, CDR2 SYDVKM. The CDR3 contains 13 residues. CDR3 DNA: TGTGCCAGCAGTTTACCAGGGAGGGTCGAAGCTTTCTTT. It translates to CASSLPGRVEAFF.

About this clonotype itself: The conserved closing phenylalanine or tryptophan is absent in this CDR3, likely reflecting a read error. CDR3 loop: CSVRTSGRYNEQFL. The CDR3, as DNA: TGCAGCGTAAGGACTAGCGGGCGGTACAATGAGCAGTTCTTG. V is TRBV29-1 and J is TRBJ2-1, with TRBD2 identical over 11 bases. The CDR3 contains 14 residues. From germline, CDR1 is SQVTM and CDR2 ANQGSEA. V was clipped by 6 bases and J by 4 bases; unmatched bases: 5.

The V gene is TRBV7-8, the J gene TRBJ1-2; D might be TRBD1 (5 bases). CDR1 is SGHVS and CDR2 is FQNEAQ in the germline V gene. With 4 bases removed from V and 7 bases from J, the gap between germline ends came to 16 bases. CDR3 length: 14 amino acids. The DNA of the CDR3 is TGTGCCAGCAGCTCCAGGGAGGGTGTGAGTGGCTACACCTTC. It specifies CASSSREGVSGYTF.

In its sample, this clonotype was seen a few times. The chain is built from TRBV7-2 and TRBJ1-4; TRBD1 aligns across 7 bases. This CDR3 spans 16 amino acids. The germline gives CDR1 SGHTA, CDR2 FQGNSA. V lost 0 bases to trimming and J lost 1 base; unmatched junction nucleotides: 2. CDR3 protein: CASSLATGRTNEKLFF. CDR3 nucleotides: TGTGCCAGCAGCTTAGCGACAGGGAGAACTAATGAAAAACTGTTTTTT.

Details on this clonotype: This clone may be a read error of a much larger clone one base away. The CDR3 region is CASSTGPNYGYTF. The CDR3 DNA sequence: TGTGCCAGCAGCACAGGGCCTAACTATGGCTACACCTTC. The V call is TRBV6-5, the J call TRBJ1-2; weak D call: TRBD1 (6 bases). Germline values: CDR1 MNHEY, CDR2 SVGAGI. Between the trimmed V and J ends, which lost 6 bases and 0 bases, there was a span of 8 bases. The CDR3 has 13 residues.

This CDR3 reads CASSLPAGLGQFF. The CDR3 coding sequence is TGTGCCAGCAGTTTACCAGCGGGACTAGGGCAGTTCTTC. The rearrangement links TRBV28 to TRBJ2-5; 8 bases line up with TRBD2. Gene TRBJ2-1 matches the end of the DNA better, so the J call may be wrong. Germline assignment: CDR1 MDHEN and CDR2 SYDVKM. This CDR3 contains 13 residues.